This T cell receptor beta chain emerged from a study of shared clonotypes between healthy human individuals. Looked up from germline, CDR1 is SNHLY and CDR2 is FYNNEI. CDR3 length: 16 amino acids. J gave up 1 base and V 8 bases, and 10 bases lay outside the gene matches. Naive CD8 isolation took CD45RO-negative cells positively selected for CCR7 and excluded terminally differentiated effector memory CD45RA+ cells. Here immunoSEQ multiplex PCR was the method, and the copy in TCRdb shows in-frame clones only, minus some. The profile shows about 2.1 million clones, 85% to 95% of them singletons. The chain has TRBV2 and TRBJ2-5; 10 bases are shared with TRBD2. The source of this sequence is a man between 18 and 29 years old in good health. Some clones in this sample may be carry-over from other donors' samples. The sequenced material came from naive CD8+ T cells from PBMCs. The CDR3 DNA reads as TGTGCCAGCTTGCGTATTAGGACTAGCGGCCAAGAGACCCAGTACTTC. Its translation: CASLRIRTSGQETQYF.